The sequence of this TCR beta chain was determined in a study of T cells in localized non-small cell lung cancer. Points on this clone: Its antigen is still unknown.

Trimming removed 2 bases at V and 1 base at J, with 7 bases between. CDR1 MNHEY and CDR2 SMNVEV come from the germline V gene (reference sequence). This CDR3 has 14 residues. Study-level findings and limits: Uninvolved adjacent lung had more T cell clonality than any other tissue, topping tumor. Sequencing was limited to one tumor region, leaving the possibility of heterogeneity open. Across samples, adjacent lung featured a median around 55 of the top 100 tumor clones.

TCRdb keeps only in-frame clones here, not all; method: immunoSEQ multiplex PCR. The sample records 25,000 to 35,000 clones, approximately 83% being singletons. The material was peripheral blood mononuclear cells, obtained before any cancer treatment. The rearrangement joins TRBV27 to TRBJ2-3; perhaps TRBD2 as D (5 bases). The source is a man between 40 and 70 years old with stage III lung adenocarcinoma. As DNA, the CDR3 is TGTGCCAGCAGTTTACGGGGAGGCACAGATACGCAGTATTTT. It encodes CASSLRGGTDTQYF.